This T cell receptor (beta chain) is from a study of response to subunit inactivated influenza vaccine. TCRdb re-called the RT-PCR reads through MiXCR, storing one row per CDR3 protein. Found here are about 520,000 distinct CDR3 sequences, approximately 6.9% of them singletons; the top ten hold around 14%. CDR3 length equals 15 residues. The germline V gene has CDR1 SQVTM and CDR2 ANQGSEA. V dropped 2 bases and J dropped 0 bases, with 13 bases sitting between them. At least ten counts were recorded for this clonotype. This rearrangement joins TRBV29-1 to TRBJ2-5; D is uncertain. The TCR comes from a man between 50 and 69 years old who received an inactivated influenza vaccine. The specimen was PBMCs from blood, collected less than 30 months after vaccination. The CDR3 loop is CSVELGMRYQETQYF. As DNA, the CDR3 is TGCAGCGTTGAATTGGGGATGCGGTACCAAGAGACCCAGTACTTC.